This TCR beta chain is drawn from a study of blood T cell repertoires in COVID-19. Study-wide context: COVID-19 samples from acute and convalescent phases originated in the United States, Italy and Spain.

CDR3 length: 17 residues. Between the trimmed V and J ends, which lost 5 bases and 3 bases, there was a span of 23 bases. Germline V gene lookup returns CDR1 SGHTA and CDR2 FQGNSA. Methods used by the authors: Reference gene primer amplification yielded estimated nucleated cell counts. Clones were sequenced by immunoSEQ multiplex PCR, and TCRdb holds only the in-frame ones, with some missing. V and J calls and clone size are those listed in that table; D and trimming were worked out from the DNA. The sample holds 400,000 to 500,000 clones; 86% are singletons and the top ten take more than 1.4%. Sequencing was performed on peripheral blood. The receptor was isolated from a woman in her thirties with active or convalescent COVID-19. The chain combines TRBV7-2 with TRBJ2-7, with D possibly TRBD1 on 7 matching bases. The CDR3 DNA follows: TGTGCCAGCAGCCCCCGACAGGGACTCCAACTCATCTACGAGCAGTACTTC. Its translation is CASSPRQGLQLIYEQYF.